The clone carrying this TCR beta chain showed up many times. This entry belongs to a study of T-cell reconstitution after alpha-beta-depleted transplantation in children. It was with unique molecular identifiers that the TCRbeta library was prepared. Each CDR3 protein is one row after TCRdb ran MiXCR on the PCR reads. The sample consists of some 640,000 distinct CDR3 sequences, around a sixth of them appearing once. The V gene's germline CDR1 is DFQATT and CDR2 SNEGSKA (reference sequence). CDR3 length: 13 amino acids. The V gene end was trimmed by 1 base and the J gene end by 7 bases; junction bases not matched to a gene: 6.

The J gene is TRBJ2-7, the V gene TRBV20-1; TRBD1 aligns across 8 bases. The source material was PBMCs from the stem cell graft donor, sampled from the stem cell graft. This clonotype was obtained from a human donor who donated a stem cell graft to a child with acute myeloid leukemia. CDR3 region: CSARVQGAKEQYF. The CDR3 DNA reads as TGCAGTGCTAGAGTGCAGGGGGCAAAGGAGCAGTACTTC.